A single sample is the source of the 30 T cell receptor beta chains below, sequenced in a study of post-analysis software for immune sequencing data. Overall study findings and caveats: The study found TRBV5-6, TRBV5-1 and TRBV20-1 among about five TRBV segments more frequent in patients than controls.

Researchers reported that TCR beta cDNA libraries carried unique molecular identifiers. Using its own MiXCR run on the PCR reads, TCRdb lists one record per CDR3 protein. The table shows some 370,000 distinct CDR3 sequences, with around a third occurring only once. These TCRs' antigens remain unknown. The sample was blood. Receptors originate from a girl aged 5-17 years with multiple sclerosis.

V is TRBV6-5 and J is TRBJ1-1; a weak D match, TRBD1 (5 bases). CDR1 MNHEY and CDR2 SVGAGI come from the germline V gene. This CDR3 contains 17 residues. Trimming pared 0 bases from V and 0 bases from J, leaving 14 bases between. This chain's CDR3 is CASSYSPTGPVNTEAFF. The CDR3 coding sequence is TGTGCCAGCAGTTACTCCCCCACGGGGCCGGTGAACACTGAAGCTTTCTTT.

This clonotype was seen more than once but under ten times. The V and J genes are TRBV11-2 and TRBJ2-7; 8 bases fit TRBD1. The CDR3 spans 14 residues. V gave up 8 bases and J gave up 3 bases; unmatched junction bases: 9. Germline V gives CDR1 SGHAT, CDR2 FQNNGV. The CDR3 DNA reads TGTGCCAGCTCGGTATCGGGACAGGTCTACGAGCAGTACTTC. Protein product: CASSVSGQVYEQYF.

The chain joins TRBV5-6 to TRBJ1-2, with D perhaps matching TRBD1 (6 bases). This CDR3 region has 14 residues. V was cut by 4 bases and J by 4 bases, with 14 bases left in between. The germline V gene encodes CDR1 SGHDT and CDR2 YYEEEE. The CDR3 region has the DNA TGTGCCAGCAGCCAGGGGTATAACGGCTATGGCTACACCTTC. It translates to CASSQGYNGYGYTF.

The chain carries TRBV30 and TRBJ1-5, with 10 nucleotides matching TRBD1. This CDR3 comprises 14 residues. CDR1 and CDR2 (germline): GTSNPN, SVGIG (reference sequence). J was trimmed by 3 bases and V by 5 bases; bases with no gene match: 4. The CDR3 protein is CAWGDRGPNQPQHF. In nucleotides, the CDR3 is TGTGCCTGGGGGGACAGGGGTCCCAATCAGCCCCAGCATTTT.

The chain is built from TRBV29-1 and TRBJ1-2; weak D call: TRBD1 (6 bases). This CDR3 has 12 residues. Germline CDR1 and CDR2: SQVTM and ANQGSEA. The V gene lost 6 bases and the J gene lost 5 bases, with 13 bases spanning the gap. DNA for the CDR3: TGCAGCGTAACGACAGGCTTTTATGGCTACACCTTC. Its protein is CSVTTGFYGYTF. The full variable domain, with the rest looked up from reference TRBV29-1 and TRBJ1-2, is SAVISQKPSRDICQRGTSLTIQCQVDSQVTMMFWYRQQPGQSLTLIATANQGSEATYESGFVIDKFPISRPNLTFSTLTVSNMSPEDSSIYLCSVTTGFYGYTFGSGTRLTVV.

V gene TRBV7-8 combines with J gene TRBJ1-5; a weak D match, TRBD1 (6 bases). The CDR3 runs 15 residues. The ends were cut back, 5 bases at V and 7 bases at J, with 18 bases in the middle. Germline V gene data show CDR1 as SGHVS and CDR2 as FQNEAQ. CDR3 amino acids: CASSPQGSLPQPQHF. CDR3 nucleotides: TGTGCCAGCAGCCCGCAGGGGAGCCTTCCCCAGCCCCAGCATTTT.

The rearrangement links TRBV20-1 to TRBJ1-6, with D possibly TRBD1 on 6 matching bases. V lost 6 bases and J lost 4, with 16 bases in between. Germline V gene data show CDR1 as DFQATT and CDR2 as SNEGSKA (reference sequence). This CDR3 contains 15 residues. The CDR3 bases are TGCAGTGCATGGGGGCCGATTTATTATAATTCACCCCTCCACTTT. It yields the protein CSAWGPIYYNSPLHF.

This clonotype was recorded a few times. The J gene is TRBJ2-7, the V gene TRBV20-1; TRBD1 matches 8 bases. V was pared by 6 bases and J by 7 bases, with 8 bases of the junction left unmatched. From germline, CDR1 is DFQATT and CDR2 SNEGSKA (reference sequence). This CDR3 comprises 12 residues. The CDR3 loop is CSAQTDRDEQYF. The CDR3 DNA reads TGCAGTGCGCAGACGGACAGGGATGAGCAGTACTTC.

This clonotype was counted only a few times. The chain combines TRBV20-1 with TRBJ1-2; possible D gene TRBD1, 6 bases. This CDR3 is 13 amino acids long. Germline V gene lookup returns CDR1 DFQATT and CDR2 SNEGSKA (reference sequence). Trimming removed 6 bases from V and 3 bases from J, with 14 bases in between. The CDR3 region has the DNA TGCAGTGCCCCCAGGGGCCCTGACTATGGCTACACCTTC. The encoded protein is CSAPRGPDYGYTF.

The genes are TRBV12-3 or TRBV12-4 and TRBJ2-1; the D gene is possibly TRBD2 (6 bases). Trimming removed 7 bases from V and 7 bases from J, with 20 bases in between. The CDR3 length is 15 residues. The CDR3 protein is CASTLGDFSRNEQFF. The DNA of the CDR3 is TGTGCCAGCACCCTAGGGGACTTTTCCAGGAATGAGCAGTTCTTC.

The chain employs TRBV9 and TRBJ1-4; tentative D call: TRBD1 (5 bases). With 4 bases removed from V and 3 bases from J, the gap between germline ends came to 10 bases. Germline V gene sequence: CDR1 SGDLS, CDR2 YYNGEE. The CDR3 has 14 residues. CDR3: CASSRGPSNEKLFF. DNA for the CDR3: TGTGCCAGCAGCAGGGGACCGTCTAATGAAAAACTGTTTTTT. The whole variable domain, remainder taken from reference TRBV9 and TRBJ1-4, is DSGVTQTPKHLITATGQRVTLRCSPRSGDLSVYWYQQSLDQGLQFLIQYYNGEERAKGNILERFSAQQFPDLHSELNLSSLELGDSALYFCASSRGPSNEKLFFGSGTQLSVL.

The V call is TRBV12-3 or TRBV12-4, the J call TRBJ1-2; D may be TRBD1 (6 bases). V was clipped by 5 bases and J by 2 bases, with 15 bases between them. This CDR3 contains 15 residues. The CDR3 is CASSETGTTNYGYTF. CDR3 nucleotides: TGTGCCAGCAGTGAGACCGGGACAACCAACTATGGCTACACCTTC.

The chain recombines TRBV12-3 or TRBV12-4 with TRBJ2-3; TRBD1 matches at 9 bases. With 1 base clipped from V and 5 bases from J, the junction kept 1 base outside the gene matches. This CDR3 contains 14 residues. CDR3 amino acids: CASSLGQGVDTQYF. The CDR3 coding sequence is TGTGCCAGCAGTTTAGGACAGGGGGTAGATACGCAGTATTTT.

To note about this clonotype: One junction end does not reproduce the germline sequence, and a read error may be involved. This rearrangement joins TRBV5-1 to TRBJ2-3; tentative D call: TRBD2 (6 bases). Germline lookup yields CDR1 SGHRS and CDR2 YFSETQ. The CDR3 loop spans 15 amino acids. Here the CDR3 reads CASSWRGASTDTRYF. The CDR3 DNA follows: TGCGCCAGCAGCTGGCGCGGGGCCAGCACAGATACGCGGTATTTT.

The table lists this clonotype with a few counts. V usage is TRBV28 and J usage is TRBJ2-3; the D is unclear. The CDR3 has 18 amino acids. CDR1 and CDR2 from the germline V gene are MDHEN and SYDVKM. V was cut by 3 bases and J by 0 bases, with 19 bases left in between. The CDR3 DNA follows: TGTGCCAGCAGTTTTTCAGGACGGGCTTCGGCTAGCACAGATACGCAGTATTTT. It translates to CASSFSGRASASTDTQYF.

J is TRBJ1-5 and V is TRBV6-5; 9 bases align to TRBD1. Trimming at V came to 6 bases and at J to 3 bases, leaving 3 bases not matched to a gene. CDR3 length: 14 amino acids. Germline loops: CDR1 MNHEY, CDR2 SVGAGI. CDR3 sequence (DNA): TGTGCCAGCAGCCGGGACAGGGCCAATCAGCCCCAGCATTTT. It yields the protein CASSRDRANQPQHF.

This chain uses TRBV7-9 with TRBJ2-7, with D tentatively TRBD1 (5 bases). Germline CDR1 is SEHNR and CDR2 is FQNEAQ (reference sequence). This CDR3 is built from 14 residues. V was clipped by 7 bases and J by 0 bases, with 13 bases between them. The CDR3 nucleotides are TGTGCCAGCATCCAAGGGGCAGCCTCCTACGAGCAGTACTTC. Protein product: CASIQGAASYEQYF.

The chain recombines TRBV12-3 or TRBV12-4 with TRBJ1-2; D is unclear. V was clipped by 1 base and J by 8 bases, with 14 bases between them. The CDR3 length is 14 residues. DNA of the CDR3: TGTGCCAGCAGTTTAGGCGGGCAAGTGAAGGGCTACACCTTC. This gives the protein CASSLGGQVKGYTF.

The chain combines TRBV13 with TRBJ2-7; 8 nucleotides line up with TRBD1. V was clipped by 5 bases and J by 0 bases; unmatched bases: 6. The CDR3 sequence is 15 residues long. Germline-derived CDR1 and CDR2 are PRHDT and FYEKMQ (reference sequence). The CDR3 here is CASSRLTGASYEQYF. CDR3 bases: TGTGCCAGCAGCCGGCTGACAGGGGCCTCCTACGAGCAGTACTTC.

The chain has TRBV9 and TRBJ1-2; TRBD1 aligns across 7 bases. Per the germline V gene, CDR1 is SGDLS and CDR2 is YYNGEE. This CDR3 is 14 amino acids long. The V gene end was trimmed by 1 base and the J gene end by 2 bases; junction bases not matched to a gene: 2. CDR3 sequence reads: CASSVTGQNYGYTF. The CDR3 DNA reads TGTGCCAGCAGCGTAACGGGACAGAACTATGGCTACACCTTC.

V is TRBV5-4 and J is TRBJ2-3, with a tentative D call TRBD1 (6 bases). Trimming stripped 4 bases from V and 6 bases from J, with 18 bases between. The CDR3 spans 15 residues. The germline CDR1 and CDR2 sequences are SGHNT and YYREEE (reference sequence). The DNA for the CDR3 is TGTGCCAGCAGCATAGGACAGCGACCCGAGGATACGCAGTATTTT. It translates to CASSIGQRPEDTQYF.

This clonotype came up a few times. V is TRBV24-1 and J is TRBJ2-5; 14 bases fit TRBD2. Germline loops: CDR1 KGHDR, CDR2 SFDVKD. CDR3 length equals 15 residues. Trimming removed 4 bases from V and 5 bases from J; junction bases left unmatched: 2. CDR3 in DNA: TGTGCCACCAGTGACCGGACTAGCGGGGGGGAGACCCAGTACTTC. It yields the protein CATSDRTSGGETQYF.

The J gene is TRBJ1-1, the V gene TRBV7-6, with 7 positions matching TRBD1. This CDR3 is built from 14 residues. CDR1 and CDR2 (germline): SGHVS, FNYEAQ. V shed 5 bases and J 6 bases; nucleotides not matched to a gene: 9. CDR3 region: CASSRLGQEAEAFF. CDR3 DNA: TGTGCCAGCAGCCGCCTTGGACAGGAGGCTGAAGCTTTCTTT.

CDR3 in amino acids: CASSLRTILLADTIYF. The CDR3 nucleotides read TGTGCCAGCAGCTTGAGGACGATCCTCCTGGCGGACACCATATATTTT. The J gene is TRBJ1-3, the V gene TRBV7-9, with D hard to call. In germline, CDR1 is SEHNR, CDR2 FQNEAQ (reference sequence). V was shortened by 3 bases and J by 8 bases, with 20 bases between the two germline ends. The CDR3 contains 16 residues.

The table lists this clonotype with a few counts. The V and J genes are TRBV12-3 or TRBV12-4 and TRBJ2-1; 11 bases map to TRBD2. V dropped 7 bases and J dropped 7; count of bases not matched to a gene: 9. This CDR3 is built from 15 residues. The DNA of the CDR3 is TGTGCCAGCATCCTAGCGGGGGGAGCAATAAATGAGCAGTTCTTC. It encodes CASILAGGAINEQFF.

The rearrangement uses TRBV7-2 and TRBJ2-3; perhaps TRBD2 as D (7 bases). V lost 3 bases and J 6 bases, leaving 25 bases between the germline ends. The germline gives CDR1 SGHTA, CDR2 FQGNSA. The CDR3 runs 18 residues. The CDR3 nucleotides read TGTGCCAGCAGCTTCTCCATCGTTAGGGGGGGGCGGGGGGATACGCAGTATTTT. Its translation is CASSFSIVRGGRGDTQYF.

In this sample, this clonotype turned up a few times. The rearrangement joins TRBV7-8 to TRBJ2-7, with TRBD1 as a possible D gene (7 bases). Germline CDR1 is SGHVS and CDR2 is FQNEAQ. This CDR3 contains 17 residues. Trimming shortened V by 5 bases and J by 2 bases, and 22 bases separated the two germline ends. The DNA of the CDR3 is TGTGCCAGCAGCCCACTGGTCGGGGCAGGGGGGACCTACGAGCAGTACTTC. Its translation: CASSPLVGAGGTYEQYF.

A remark on this clonotype: The CDR3 does not close with the conserved phenylalanine or tryptophan, likely indicating a read error. This chain joins TRBV12-3 or TRBV12-4 and TRBJ1-3, with 10 positions matching TRBD1. There are 14 residues in the CDR3. V lost 6 bases, J lost 4 bases, and 3 bases stayed unmatched. CDR3 region: CASRGTGVGNTIYC. DNA of the CDR3: TGTGCCAGCAGGGGGACAGGGGTGGGAAACACCATATATTGT.

The chain carries TRBV10-3 and TRBJ2-3; 12 nucleotides agree with TRBD2. The V gene end was trimmed by 4 bases and the J gene end by 4 bases; junction bases not matched to a gene: 9. The CDR3 contains 17 residues. CDR1 is ENHRY and CDR2 is SYGVKD in the germline V gene. The CDR3 protein is CAISATSGRTVADTQYF. As DNA, the CDR3 is TGTGCCATCAGTGCCACTAGCGGGAGGACCGTCGCAGATACGCAGTATTTT.

The chain combines TRBV27 with TRBJ1-2, with D perhaps matching TRBD1 (5 bases). The CDR3 covers 12 residues. V lost 4 bases and J lost 7, with 10 bases in between. Germline V gives CDR1 MNHEY, CDR2 SMNVEV (reference sequence). The CDR3 nucleotides read TGTGCCAGCAGTTCTTCAGGGTCTGGCTACACCTTC. Translation: CASSSSGSGYTF.